These 10 T cell receptor beta chains were sequenced from one sample in a study of blood T cell repertoires in COVID-19. The method was immunoSEQ multiplex PCR; TCRdb's version includes in-frame clones alone and lacks a portion of them. The sample shows tens of thousands of clones, around 90% of them seen only once. Source material: peripheral blood. These receptors came from a human donor in a cohort sampled during active COVID-19.

This chain joins TRBV5-1 and TRBJ1-5; 7 nucleotides align to TRBD1. The CDR3 consists of 16 residues. Trimming at V came to 4 bases and at J to 1 base, leaving 8 bases not matched to a gene. Germline V gives CDR1 SGHRS, CDR2 YFSETQ. CDR3 loop: CASSREPRGSNQPQHF. For the CDR3, the DNA is TGCGCCAGCAGCAGGGAACCCAGGGGGAGCAATCAGCCCCAGCATTTT. Combining the CDR3 with reference TRBV5-1 and TRBJ1-5 gives the whole variable domain KAGVTQTPRYLIKTRGQQVTLSCSPISGHRSVSWYQQTPGQGLQFLFEYFSETQRNKGNFPGRFSGRQFSNSRSEMNVSTLELGDSALYLCASSREPRGSNQPQHFGDGTRLSIL.

This clone was detected once. The chain couples TRBV9 to TRBJ2-7; 7 bases map to TRBD1. The germline gives CDR1 SGDLS, CDR2 YYNGEE. This CDR3 comprises 15 residues. V lost 4 bases, J lost 0 bases, and 7 bases stayed unmatched. Written as DNA, the CDR3 is TGTGCCAGCAGCCTGACAGGGACCCCCTCCTACGAGCAGTACTTC. Its protein product is CASSLTGTPSYEQYF.

The V call is TRBV10-3, the J call TRBJ1-1; D gene uncertain. The germline CDR1 and CDR2 sequences are ENHRY and SYGVKD. Trimming pared 7 bases from V and 1 base from J, leaving 10 bases between. The CDR3 length is 13 residues. The CDR3 nucleotides read TGTGCCATCAATAAACAGTCGAACACTGAAGCTTTCTTT. Translation: CAINKQSNTEAFF.

This clone was counted a single time. The chain carries TRBV6-1 and TRBJ2-5, with a weak D call TRBD1 (6 bases). V was cut by 3 bases and J by 5 bases, with 16 bases left in between. This CDR3 has 15 amino acids. Germline CDR1 MNHNS, CDR2 SASEGT. The CDR3 coding sequence is TGTGCCAGCAGTGATCAGGGGCGGGTTAGGGAGACCCAGTACTTC. Translated: CASSDQGRVRETQYF.

This clone came up a few times. The chain combines TRBV6-1 with TRBJ2-3; 8 bases fit TRBD2. The J segment lost 1 base and the V segment lost 4 bases, leaving 10 bases of the junction unmatched. The CDR3 loop spans 17 amino acids. Germline CDR1 and CDR2: MNHNS and SASEGT. DNA for the CDR3: TGTGCCAGCAGTGGTCGGACTAGCTTTGGGGGCACAGATACGCAGTATTTT. Amino acids: CASSGRTSFGGTDTQYF.

The rearrangement links TRBV18 to TRBJ2-7, with D uncertain. Germline CDR1 is KGHSH and CDR2 is LQKENI. CDR3 length: 12 amino acids. The V and J ends lost 4 bases and 4 bases respectively, with 8 bases between them. The CDR3 sequence: CASSRPVYEQYF. Written as DNA, the CDR3 is TGTGCCAGCTCACGACCCGTATACGAGCAGTACTTC.

The V gene is TRBV15, the J gene TRBJ2-7; D is undetermined. The germline V gene has CDR1 LNHNV and CDR2 YYDKDF (reference sequence). The CDR3 runs 14 residues. Trimming cost V 0 bases and J 3 bases, with 9 bases left between them. The CDR3 loop reads CATSRDRSSYEQYF. The CDR3 region has the DNA TGTGCCACCAGCAGAGATCGGAGCAGCTACGAGCAGTACTTC.

This clone has a single count. V and J are TRBV29-1 and TRBJ2-7, with 9 nucleotides matching TRBD2. V was clipped by 7 bases and J by 6 bases; unmatched bases: 7. The germline V gene encodes CDR1 SQVTM and CDR2 ANQGSEA. The length of the CDR3 is 12 residues. In nucleotides, the CDR3 is TGCAGCGCATGGACTAGCGAACGCGAGCAGTACTTC. The encoded protein is CSAWTSEREQYF.

This clone showed up just once. The CDR3 DNA is TGTGCCAGCAGTTACTCAGACATGAACACTGAAGCTTTCTTT. As protein: CASSYSDMNTEAFF. The chain joins TRBV6-5 to TRBJ1-1; D ambiguous. V was shortened by 0 bases and J by 0 bases, with 5 bases between the two germline ends. The CDR3 contains 14 residues. Per germline, CDR1 MNHEY and CDR2 SVGAGI.

The chain joins TRBV27 to TRBJ1-1; D gene ambiguous. Germline assignment: CDR1 MNHEY and CDR2 SMNVEV (reference sequence). The V end lost 5 bases, the J end lost 4 bases, and 5 bases lay between the germline ends. The CDR3 consists of 11 residues. The CDR3, as DNA: TGTGCCAGCAGTCCCGGCACTGAAGCTTTCTTT. Protein: CASSPGTEAFF.